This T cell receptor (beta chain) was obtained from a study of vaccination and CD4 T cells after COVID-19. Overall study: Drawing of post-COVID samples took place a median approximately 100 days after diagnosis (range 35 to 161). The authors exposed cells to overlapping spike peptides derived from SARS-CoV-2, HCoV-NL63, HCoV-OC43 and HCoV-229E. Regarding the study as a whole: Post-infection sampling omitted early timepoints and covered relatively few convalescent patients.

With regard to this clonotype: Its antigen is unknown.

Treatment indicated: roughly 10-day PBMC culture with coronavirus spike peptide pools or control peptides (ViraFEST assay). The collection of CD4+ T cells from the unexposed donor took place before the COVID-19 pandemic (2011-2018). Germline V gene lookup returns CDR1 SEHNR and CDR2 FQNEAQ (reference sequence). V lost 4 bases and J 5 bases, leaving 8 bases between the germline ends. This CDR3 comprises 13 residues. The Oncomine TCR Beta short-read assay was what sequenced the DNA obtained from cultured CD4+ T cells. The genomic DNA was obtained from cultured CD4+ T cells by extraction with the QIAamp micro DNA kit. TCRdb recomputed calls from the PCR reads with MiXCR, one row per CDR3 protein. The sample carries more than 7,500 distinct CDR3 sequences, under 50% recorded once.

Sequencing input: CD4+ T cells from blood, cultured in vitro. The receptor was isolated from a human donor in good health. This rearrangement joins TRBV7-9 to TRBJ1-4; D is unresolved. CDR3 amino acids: CASSSSINEKLFF. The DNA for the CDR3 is TGTGCCAGCAGCTCGTCGATAAATGAAAAACTGTTTTTT.